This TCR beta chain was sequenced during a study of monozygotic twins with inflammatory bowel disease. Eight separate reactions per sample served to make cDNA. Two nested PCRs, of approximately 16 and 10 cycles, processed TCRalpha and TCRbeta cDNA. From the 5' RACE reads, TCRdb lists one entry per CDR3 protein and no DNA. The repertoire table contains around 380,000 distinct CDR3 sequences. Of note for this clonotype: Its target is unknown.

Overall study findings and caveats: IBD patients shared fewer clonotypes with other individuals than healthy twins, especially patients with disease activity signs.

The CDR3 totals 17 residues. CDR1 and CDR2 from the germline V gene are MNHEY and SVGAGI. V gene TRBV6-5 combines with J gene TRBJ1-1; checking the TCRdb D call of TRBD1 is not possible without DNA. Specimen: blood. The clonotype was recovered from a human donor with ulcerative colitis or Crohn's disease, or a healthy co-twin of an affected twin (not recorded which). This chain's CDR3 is CASSFLPGTNMNTEAFF.